The following is a T cell receptor beta chain sequence with its context. What it recognizes is unknown. The CDR3 runs 13 residues. Germline CDR1 SEHNR, CDR2 FQNEAQ (reference sequence). Trimming pared 5 bases from V and 2 bases from J, leaving 9 bases between. This specimen belongs to a study of long-term antiretroviral therapy in people with HIV. Study-wide context: Samples collected earliest predate the 2015 immediate-ART recommendation by about a decade. Whole-study results and caveats: Data on ART adherence, viral resistance or therapy changes were unavailable. Blood draws took place between about 2004 and 2018 and possibly involved older ART regimens. Pre-ART expanded clones dominated the repertoire at every time point.

A v3.0 immunoSEQ assay was performed at survey level. Assay used: immunoSEQ multiplex PCR; TCRdb lists only in-frame clones, some missing. Of 20,000 to 25,000 clones listed, less than 80% are singletons. Sequencing was performed on unsorted PBMCs, taken 1.2 years after starting antiretroviral therapy. The chain uses TRBV7-9 and TRBJ1-2, with no clear D. This clonotype was sampled from a woman aged 40 to 50 with HIV. The CDR3 DNA reads TGTGCCAGCAGCCCGCCCGCCAACTATGGCTACACCTTC. Protein product: CASSPPANYGYTF. Based on the CDR3 plus reference TRBV7-9 and TRBJ1-2, the full variable domain is DTGVSQNPRHKITKRGQNVTFRCDPISEHNRLYWYRQTLGQGPEFLTYFQNEAQLEKSRLLSDRFSAERPKGSFSTLEIQRTEQGDSAMYLCASSPPANYGYTFGSGTRLTVV.